This T cell receptor (beta chain) was sequenced during a study of blood T cell repertoires in COVID-19 (dated by TCRdb to the early 2020s). Notes on the research overall: Collaborator samples came from the United States, Italy and Spain and covered acute and convalescent phases of COVID-19. The material from the prospective study consisted of cDNA or gDNA derived from T cells, B-cell-depleted T cells, or PBMCs. Deeply sampled blood TCRbeta repertoires from subjects exposed to, actively infected with, or recovered from COVID-19 were included in the dataset. A freely available public database, intended as a resource for researchers studying the immune response to SARS-CoV-2, is where the repertoires were released. Samples came from the ongoing ImmuneRACE study (first 160 participants) plus 1,254 subjects from 6 global collaborators. Nearly every sample came with metadata listing a de-identified subject ID, COVID-19 status, age in years and sex. Where HLA class I and class II types were available, the types were taken from metadata supplied by the sample provider, not from assay-based typing. Broad study findings and their caveats: The quantity of clinical and demographic metadata differed by source and by participant and was supplied without curation.

The immunoSEQ Assay, a bias-controlled multiplex PCR, was used to amplify TCRbeta CDR3 regions from genomic DNA. Regarding the original processing steps: Within the assay, amplification of reference gene primers was used to estimate how many nucleated cells each sample contained. To quantify the absolute abundance of each unique TCRbeta CDR3 rearrangement, sequence reads were collapsed and filtered. For each sample, productive Simpson clonality was calculated as the square root of Simpson's diversity index across productive rearrangements. TCRdb limited this immuneACCESS table to in-frame rearrangements with V and J called. A share of clones is missing; checked studies link under half to unresolved V genes, and the rest is unexplained. The V and J calls and clone size are taken from that table; D and trimming were inferred from the DNA. Recorded for this sample are around 23,000 clones; 70% to 90% of them occurred a single time. The ten largest clones represent roughly 12% of the sample.

Collaborating institutions collected whole blood in K2EDTA tubes following their own protocols. Collaborator samples were shipped for TCRbeta analysis as frozen whole blood, isolated PBMCs, or DNA extracted from either sample type. The CDR3 numbers 18 residues from cysteine through phenylalanine. The sequence is cut down to CDR3 DNA, 54 bases in frame from base 1. Unmatched junction bases come to 14, with V trimmed by 6 bases and J by 0 bases. For CDR1 and CDR2, the germline V gene lists SGHDN and FVKESK. Only one count was recorded for this clone. This clone's antigen is unknown. No per-base quality is available; no much larger clone lies one base away.

The receptor was derived from a woman aged 80 or over with active or convalescent COVID-19. The chain is assembled from TRBV14 and TRBJ1-1; 9 middle bases align to TRBD1. Sequenced input: peripheral blood. CDR3 sequence: CASSPYDRGSSMNTEAFF. DNA sequence: TGTGCCAGCAGTCCCTACGACAGGGGGTCCTCCATGAACACTGAAGCTTTCTTT.